This is a list of T cell receptor beta chains from one sample in a study of cytomegalovirus exposure and HLA in healthy donors. Method: immunoSEQ multiplex PCR; TCRdb's copy keeps in-frame clones and lacks some. The profile shows about 200,000 clones, approximately 87% of them singletons. The sample comprised PBMCs. These receptors came from a woman between 18 and 30 years old in good health and CMV-seronegative. Each CDR3 is given with its conserved first and last residue. A D gene is named only where the DNA matches it firmly. Rows may omit the clone size; those that give it use once, few, many or a size class.

v_call,clone_size,j_call,d_call,cdr3_aa,cdr3_nt
TRBV18,few,TRBJ1-5,NA,CASSPGGQPQHF,TGTGCCAGCTCACCAGGGGGTCAGCCCCAGCATTTT
TRBV19,NA,TRBJ2-2,TRBD2,CASSIKRLAGGRGTGELFF,TGTGCCAGTAGTATAAAAAGACTAGCGGGAGGGCGTGGTACCGGGGAGCTGTTTTTT
TRBV4-1,NA,TRBJ2-7,NA,CASSPADSTYEQYF,TGCGCCAGCAGCCCTGCCGACAGCACCTACGAGCAGTACTTC
TRBV12-5,NA,TRBJ2-1,NA,CASGLVLGSETYNEQFF,TGTGCTAGTGGTTTGGTACTAGGAAGCGAGACCTACAATGAGCAGTTCTTC
TRBV18,NA,TRBJ1-2,TRBD1,CASSSSDRANYGYTF,TGTGCCAGCTCATCCTCGGACAGGGCGAACTATGGCTACACCTTC
TRBV28,NA,TRBJ1-2,TRBD1,CASSAPGQGEGYTF,TGTGCCAGCAGTGCTCCGGGACAGGGGGAAGGCTACACCTTC
TRBV6-5,NA,TRBJ2-7,NA,CASSYVRGEVSYEQYF,TGTGCCAGCAGTTACGTCCGCGGGGAAGTCTCCTACGAGCAGTACTTC
TRBV9,NA,TRBJ1-1,NA,CASSVGDQPEAFF,TGTGCCAGCAGCGTAGGGGACCAACCGGAAGCTTTCTTT
TRBV27,NA,TRBJ1-2,NA,CASSPLITGLRTF,TGTGCCAGCAGTCCCCTAATAACAGGGTTAAGGACCTTC
TRBV27,NA,TRBJ2-7,TRBD2,CASRGTSGVLEQYF,TGTGCCAGCAGGGGGACTAGCGGGGTTTTGGAGCAGTACTTC
TRBV13,once,TRBJ2-2,NA,CASSGRLYTGELFF,TGTGCCAGCAGCGGTCGACTTTACACCGGGGAGCTGTTTTTT
TRBV19,NA,TRBJ1-5,TRBD1,CASFQTGGNQPQHF,TGTGCCAGTTTCCAGACAGGGGGCAATCAGCCCCAGCATTTT
TRBV2,few,TRBJ2-3,NA,CASVKDQWSTDTQYF,TGTGCCAGCGTAAAGGACCAGTGGTCCACAGATACGCAGTATTTT
TRBV27,NA,TRBJ1-5,NA,CASSQNYGGDQPQHF,TGTGCCAGCAGCCAAAATTACGGGGGGGATCAGCCCCAGCATTTT
TRBV6-6,NA,TRBJ1-1,NA,CASNNDLRANTEAFF,TGTGCCAGCAACAACGATCTCAGAGCGAACACTGAAGCTTTCTTT
TRBV27,NA,TRBJ1-2,NA,CASSLRGEGGYTF,TGTGCCAGCAGTTTGAGAGGGGAGGGCGGCTACACCTTC
TRBV27,NA,TRBJ1-5,NA,CASSLSGIPYSNQPQHF,TGTGCCAGCAGTTTATCAGGGATCCCGTATAGCAATCAGCCCCAGCATTTT
TRBV5-6,NA,TRBJ1-2,NA,CASSLAQVKGGYTF,TGTGCCAGCAGCTTGGCACAGGTAAAAGGCGGCTACACCTTC
TRBV5-6,NA,TRBJ1-5,NA,CASSKGPYSNQPQHF,TGTGCCAGCAGCAAGGGGCCTTATAGCAATCAGCCCCAGCATTTT
TRBV27,once,TRBJ1-5,NA,CASSSREGQPQHF,TGTGCCAGCAGTAGCCGAGAAGGACAGCCCCAGCATTTT
TRBV7-2,once,TRBJ2-3,NA,CASSLTQRGTDTQYF,TGTGCCAGCAGCCTGACCCAAAGGGGCACAGATACGCAGTATTTT
TRBV20-1,once,TRBJ2-4,NA,CSARVRGIQYF,TGCAGTGCTCGGGTTCGGGGGATTCAGTACTTC
TRBV15,NA,TRBJ2-3,NA,CATSRDRASGRTDTQYF,TGTGCCACCAGCAGAGATCGGGCCAGCGGTCGCACAGATACGCAGTATTTT
TRBV5-1,NA,TRBJ1-1,TRBD1,CASSSLTGQTEAFF,TGCGCCAGCAGCTCCCTGACAGGGCAGACTGAAGCTTTCTTT
TRBV7-6,NA,TRBJ2-1,NA,CASSLVSGDYNEQFF,TGTGCCAGCAGCTTAGTTTCAGGGGACTACAATGAGCAGTTCTTC
TRBV5-1,NA,TRBJ2-1,TRBD1,CASSQRTGLGEQFF,TGCGCCAGCAGTCAGAGGACAGGCCTCGGGGAGCAGTTCTTC
TRBV13,NA,TRBJ2-1,NA,CASNRPGGGTYNEQFF,TGTGCCAGCAACAGACCTGGGGGTGGTACCTACAATGAGCAGTTCTTC
TRBV29-1,NA,TRBJ1-1,NA,CSVEQTGLNTEAFF,TGCAGCGTTGAACAGACAGGACTGAACACTGAAGCTTTCTTT
TRBV5-6,NA,TRBJ2-1,TRBD2,CASSLAPVVSGSYNEQFF,TGTGCCAGCAGCTTGGCCCCGGTAGTGAGCGGGAGCTACAATGAGCAGTTCTTC
TRBV4-1,once,TRBJ1-4,NA,CASSQASGEVREKLFF,TGCGCCAGCAGCCAAGCATCGGGGGAAGTTAGGGAAAAACTGTTTTTT
TRBV29-1,NA,TRBJ1-2,NA,CSVDRGGGYTF,TGCAGCGTTGATCGGGGGGGAGGCTACACCTTC
TRBV30,NA,TRBJ2-5,NA,CAWSEGGETQYF,TGTGCCTGGAGTGAGGGAGGAGAGACCCAGTACTTC
TRBV6-5,once,TRBJ1-5,NA,CASKNRPESQPQHF,TGTGCCAGCAAAAACAGACCCGAATCCCAGCCCCAGCATTTT
TRBV27,few,TRBJ1-2,TRBD1,CASSLKQGSYGYTF,TGTGCCAGCAGCCTTAAACAGGGGTCCTATGGCTACACCTTC
TRBV2,NA,TRBJ2-3,TRBD2,CASADPGLAGRTDTQYF,TGTGCCAGCGCGGATCCGGGACTAGCGGGAAGGACAGATACGCAGTATTTT